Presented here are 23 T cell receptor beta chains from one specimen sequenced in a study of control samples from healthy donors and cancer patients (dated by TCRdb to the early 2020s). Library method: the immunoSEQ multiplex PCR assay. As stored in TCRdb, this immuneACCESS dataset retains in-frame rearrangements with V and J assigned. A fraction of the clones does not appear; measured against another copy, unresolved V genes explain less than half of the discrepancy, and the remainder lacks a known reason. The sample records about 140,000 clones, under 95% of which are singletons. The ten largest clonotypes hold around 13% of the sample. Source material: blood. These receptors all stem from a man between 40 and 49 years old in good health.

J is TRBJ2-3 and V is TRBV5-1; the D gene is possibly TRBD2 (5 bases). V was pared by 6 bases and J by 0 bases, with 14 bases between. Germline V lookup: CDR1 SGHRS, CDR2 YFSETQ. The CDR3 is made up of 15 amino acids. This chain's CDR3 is CASNPTGSSTDTQYF. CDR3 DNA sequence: TGCGCCAGCAACCCAACGGGGTCTAGCACAGATACGCAGTATTTT. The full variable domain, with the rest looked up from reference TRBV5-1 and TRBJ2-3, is KAGVTQTPRYLIKTRGQQVTLSCSPISGHRSVSWYQQTPGQGLQFLFEYFSETQRNKGNFPGRFSGRQFSNSRSEMNVSTLELGDSALYLCASNPTGSSTDTQYFGPGTRLTVL.

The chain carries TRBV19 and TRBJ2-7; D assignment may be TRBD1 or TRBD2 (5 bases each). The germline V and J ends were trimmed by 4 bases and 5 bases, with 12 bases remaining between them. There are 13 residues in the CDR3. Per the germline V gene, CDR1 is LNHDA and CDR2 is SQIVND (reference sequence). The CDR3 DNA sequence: TGTGCCAGTAGTACGGGACGGGGCCACGAGCAGTACTTC. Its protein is CASSTGRGHEQYF.

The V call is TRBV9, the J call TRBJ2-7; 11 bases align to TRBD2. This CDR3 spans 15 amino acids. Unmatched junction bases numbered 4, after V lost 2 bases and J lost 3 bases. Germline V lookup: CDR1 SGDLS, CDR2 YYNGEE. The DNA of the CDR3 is TGTGCCAGCAGCGTGGGGACTAGCGGATACTACGAGCAGTACTTC. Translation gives CASSVGTSGYYEQYF.

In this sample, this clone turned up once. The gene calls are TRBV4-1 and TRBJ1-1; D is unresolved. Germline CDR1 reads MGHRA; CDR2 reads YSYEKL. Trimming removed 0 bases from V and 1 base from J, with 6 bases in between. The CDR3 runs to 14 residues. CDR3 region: CASSQDPQNTEAFF. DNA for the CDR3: TGCGCCAGCAGCCAAGATCCCCAGAACACTGAAGCTTTCTTT.

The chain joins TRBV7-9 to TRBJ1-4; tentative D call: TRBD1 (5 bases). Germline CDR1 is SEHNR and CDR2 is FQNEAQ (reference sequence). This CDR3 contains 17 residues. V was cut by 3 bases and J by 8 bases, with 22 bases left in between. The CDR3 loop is CASSLGGDRWGQEKLFF. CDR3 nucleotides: TGTGCCAGCAGCTTGGGGGGTGACCGATGGGGCCAAGAAAAACTGTTTTTT.

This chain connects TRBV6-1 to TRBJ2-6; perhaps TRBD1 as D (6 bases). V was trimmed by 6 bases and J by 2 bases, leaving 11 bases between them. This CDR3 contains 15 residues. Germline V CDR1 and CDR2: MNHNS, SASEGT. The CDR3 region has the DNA TGTGCCAGCAGCAACAGGGAACCTGGGGCCAACGTCCTGACTTTC. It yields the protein CASSNREPGANVLTF.

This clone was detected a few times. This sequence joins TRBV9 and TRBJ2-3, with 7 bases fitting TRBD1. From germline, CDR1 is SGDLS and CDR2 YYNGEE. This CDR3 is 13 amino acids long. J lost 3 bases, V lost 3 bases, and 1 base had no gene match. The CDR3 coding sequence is TGTGCCAGCAGCGAGGGGGCGACAGATACGCAGTATTTT. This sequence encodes CASSEGATDTQYF.

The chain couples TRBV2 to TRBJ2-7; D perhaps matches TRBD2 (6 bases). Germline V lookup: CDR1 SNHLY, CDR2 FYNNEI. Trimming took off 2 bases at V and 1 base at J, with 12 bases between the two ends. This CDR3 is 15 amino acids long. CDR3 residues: CASSEWLANSYEQYF. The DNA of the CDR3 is TGTGCCAGCAGTGAATGGCTAGCGAATTCCTACGAGCAGTACTTC. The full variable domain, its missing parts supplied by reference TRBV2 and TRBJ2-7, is EPEVTQTPSHQVTQMGQEVILRCVPISNHLYFYWYRQILGQKVEFLVSFYNNEISEKSEIFDDQFSVERPDGSNFTLKIRSTKLEDSAMYFCASSEWLANSYEQYFGPGTRLTVT.

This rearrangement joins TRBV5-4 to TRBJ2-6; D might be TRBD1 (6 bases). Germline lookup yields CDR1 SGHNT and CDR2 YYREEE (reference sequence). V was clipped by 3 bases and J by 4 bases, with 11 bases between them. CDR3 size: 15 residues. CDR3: CASSSTGSGANVLTF. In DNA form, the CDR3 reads TGTGCCAGCAGCTCTACAGGGAGCGGGGCCAACGTCCTGACTTTC.

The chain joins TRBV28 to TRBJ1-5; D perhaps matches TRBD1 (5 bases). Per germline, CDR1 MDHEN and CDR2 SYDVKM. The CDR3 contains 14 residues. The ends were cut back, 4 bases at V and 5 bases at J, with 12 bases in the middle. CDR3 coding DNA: TGTGCCAGCAGTTCACAGGTTCGGGATCAGCCCCAGCATTTT. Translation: CASSSQVRDQPQHF.

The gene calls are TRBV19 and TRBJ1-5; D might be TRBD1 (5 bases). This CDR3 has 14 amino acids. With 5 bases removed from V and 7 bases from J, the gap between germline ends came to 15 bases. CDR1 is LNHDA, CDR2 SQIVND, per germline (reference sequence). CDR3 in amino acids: CASSPTGGGQPQHF. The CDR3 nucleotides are TGTGCCAGTAGTCCTACAGGAGGAGGACAGCCCCAGCATTTT. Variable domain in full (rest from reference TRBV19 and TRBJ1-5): DGGITQSPKYLFRKEGQNVTLSCEQNLNHDAMYWYRQDPGQGLRLIYYSQIVNDFQKGDIAEGYSVSREKKESFPLTVTSAQKNPTAFYLCASSPTGGGQPQHFGDGTRLSIL.

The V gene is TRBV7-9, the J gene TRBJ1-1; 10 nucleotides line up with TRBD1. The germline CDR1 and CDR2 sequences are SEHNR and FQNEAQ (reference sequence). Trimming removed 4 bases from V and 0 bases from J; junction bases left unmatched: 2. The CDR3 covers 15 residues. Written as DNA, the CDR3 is TGTGCCAGCAGCTGGGACAGGGGATTGAACACTGAAGCTTTCTTT. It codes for CASSWDRGLNTEAFF.

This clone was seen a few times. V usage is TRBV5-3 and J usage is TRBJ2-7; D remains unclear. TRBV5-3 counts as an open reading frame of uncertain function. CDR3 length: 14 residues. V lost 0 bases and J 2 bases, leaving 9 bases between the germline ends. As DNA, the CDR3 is TGTGCCAGAAGCTTGGCGCACTTTCCCTACGAGCAGTACTTC. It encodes CARSLAHFPYEQYF.

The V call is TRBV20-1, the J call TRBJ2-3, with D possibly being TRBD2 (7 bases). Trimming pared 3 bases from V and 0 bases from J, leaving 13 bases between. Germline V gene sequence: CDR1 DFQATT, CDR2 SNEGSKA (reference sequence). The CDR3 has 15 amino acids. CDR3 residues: CSASLAGASTDTQYF. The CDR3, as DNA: TGCAGTGCTAGTCTTGCGGGGGCGAGCACAGATACGCAGTATTTT.

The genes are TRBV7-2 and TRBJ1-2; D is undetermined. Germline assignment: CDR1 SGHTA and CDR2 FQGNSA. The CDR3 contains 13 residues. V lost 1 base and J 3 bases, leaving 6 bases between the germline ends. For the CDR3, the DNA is TGTGCCAGCAGCTTAGTCTTGGACTATGGCTACACCTTC. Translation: CASSLVLDYGYTF. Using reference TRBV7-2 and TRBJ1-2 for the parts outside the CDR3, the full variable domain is GAGVSQSPSNKVTEKGKDVELRCDPISGHTALYWYRQSLGQGLEFLIYFQGNSAPDKSGLPSDRFSAERTGGSVSTLTIQRTQQEDSAVYLCASSLVLDYGYTFGSGTRLTVV.

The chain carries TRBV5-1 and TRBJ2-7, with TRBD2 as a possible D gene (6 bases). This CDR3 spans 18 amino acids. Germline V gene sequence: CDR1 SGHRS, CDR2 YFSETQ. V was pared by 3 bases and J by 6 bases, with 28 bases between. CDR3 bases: TGCGCCAGCAGCTCGTTTACCCCGCCGGGCGGGGTCGGGATCGAGCAGTACTTC. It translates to CASSSFTPPGGVGIEQYF.

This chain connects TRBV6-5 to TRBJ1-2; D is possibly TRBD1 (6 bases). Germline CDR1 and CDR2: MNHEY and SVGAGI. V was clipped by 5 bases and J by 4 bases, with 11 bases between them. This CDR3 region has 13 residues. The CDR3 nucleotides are TGTGCCAGCAGTCGACAGGAATTCTATGGCTACACCTTC. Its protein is CASSRQEFYGYTF.

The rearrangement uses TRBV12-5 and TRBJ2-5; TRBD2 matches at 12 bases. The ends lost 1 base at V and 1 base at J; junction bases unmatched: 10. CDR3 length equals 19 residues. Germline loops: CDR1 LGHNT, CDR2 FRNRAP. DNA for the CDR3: TGTGCTAGTGGTTTGGGAAGACTAGCGGGGGCCCTTGGCCAAGAGACCCAGTACTTC. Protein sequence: CASGLGRLAGALGQETQYF.

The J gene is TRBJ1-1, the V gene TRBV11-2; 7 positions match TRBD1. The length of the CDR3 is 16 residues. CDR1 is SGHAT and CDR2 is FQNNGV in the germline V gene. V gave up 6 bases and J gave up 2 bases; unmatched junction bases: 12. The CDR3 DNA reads TGTGCCAGCAGAACCATAAAAGGACAGGTAAACACTGAAGCTTTCTTT. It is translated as CASRTIKGQVNTEAFF.

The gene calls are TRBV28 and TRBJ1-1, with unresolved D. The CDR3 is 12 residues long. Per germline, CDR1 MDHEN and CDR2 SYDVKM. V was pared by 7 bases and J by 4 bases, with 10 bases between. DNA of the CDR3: TGTGCCAGCATAGGAGGGTTCACTGAAGCTTTCTTT. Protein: CASIGGFTEAFF. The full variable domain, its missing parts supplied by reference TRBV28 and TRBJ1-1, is DVKVTQSSRYLVKRTGEKVFLECVQDMDHENMFWYRQDPGLGLRLIYFSYDVKMKEKGDIPEGYSVSREKKERFSLILESASTNQTSMYLCASIGGFTEAFFGQGTRLTVV.

The CDR3 spells CASSHGTGVFPGANVLTF. DNA for the CDR3: TGTGCCAGCAGCCATGGGACAGGGGTGTTTCCTGGGGCCAACGTCCTGACTTTC. This sequence joins TRBV25-1 and TRBJ2-6, with 10 bases identical to TRBD1. The CDR3 has 18 amino acids. Losses at the gene ends were 6 bases for V and 2 bases for J; bases not matched to a gene: 10. CDR1 is MGHDK, CDR2 SYGVNS, per germline.

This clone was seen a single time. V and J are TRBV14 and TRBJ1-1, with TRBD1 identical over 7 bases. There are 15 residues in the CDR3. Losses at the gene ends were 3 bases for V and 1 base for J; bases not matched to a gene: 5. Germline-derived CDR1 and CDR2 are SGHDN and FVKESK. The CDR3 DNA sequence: TGTGCCAGCAGCCAGAACAGGGGACCGAACACTGAAGCTTTCTTT. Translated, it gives CASSQNRGPNTEAFF. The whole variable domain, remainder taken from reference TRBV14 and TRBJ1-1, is EAGVTQFPSHSVIEKGQTVTLRCDPISGHDNLYWYRRVMGKEIKFLLHFVKESKQDESGMPNNRFLAERTGGTYSTLKVQPAELEDSGVYFCASSQNRGPNTEAFFGQGTRLTVV.

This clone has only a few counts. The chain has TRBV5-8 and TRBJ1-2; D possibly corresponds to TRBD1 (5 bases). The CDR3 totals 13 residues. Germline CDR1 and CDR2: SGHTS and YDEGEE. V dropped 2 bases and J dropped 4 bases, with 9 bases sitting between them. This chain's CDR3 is CASSLNRIYGYTF. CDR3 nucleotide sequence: TGTGCCAGCAGCTTAAACAGGATCTATGGCTACACCTTC.